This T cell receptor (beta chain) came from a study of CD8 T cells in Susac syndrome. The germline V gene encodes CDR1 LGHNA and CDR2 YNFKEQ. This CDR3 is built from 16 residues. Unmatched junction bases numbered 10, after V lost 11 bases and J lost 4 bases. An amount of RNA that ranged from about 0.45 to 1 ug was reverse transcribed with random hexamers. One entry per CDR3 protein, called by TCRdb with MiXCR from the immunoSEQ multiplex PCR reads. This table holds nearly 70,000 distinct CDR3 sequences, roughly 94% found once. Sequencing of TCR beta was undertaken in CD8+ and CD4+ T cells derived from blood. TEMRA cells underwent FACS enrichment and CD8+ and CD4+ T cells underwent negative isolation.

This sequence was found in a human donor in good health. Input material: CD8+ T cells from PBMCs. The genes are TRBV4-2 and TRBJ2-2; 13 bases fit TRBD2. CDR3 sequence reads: CAGAEGLAGPTGELFF. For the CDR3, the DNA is TGTGCCGGCGCCGAGGGACTAGCGGGGCCCACCGGGGAGCTGTTTTTT.